Detailed here is one T cell receptor beta chain. Its antigen is still unknown. The data stem from a study of shared clonotypes between healthy human individuals. Study findings and constraints: The rarefaction results pointed to incomplete sorted-subset sequencing despite large depth.

Generated by immunoSEQ multiplex PCR, the TCRdb table keeps only in-frame clones and is missing some. Counted here are approximately 2.5 million clones, approximately 94% occurring once; the ten biggest clones make up more than 0.12%. The CDR3 contains 13 residues. Between the trimmed V and J ends, which lost 5 bases and 9 bases, there was a span of 14 bases. CDR1 and CDR2 (germline): SGHTA, FQGNSA. A split of CD4+ cells into CD45RA+ naive and CD45RA-negative memory subsets was performed. This chain joins TRBV7-2 and TRBJ2-1, with D unresolved. This TCR was sampled from a man aged 18-30 years in good health. The sample comprised naive CD4+ T cells sorted from blood. The subset: CD45RA+ positively selected. The CDR3 nucleotides are TGTGCCAGCAGCAAGGTTCTAGGCGCTGAGCAGTTCTTC. Translated, it gives CASSKVLGAEQFF.